This T cell receptor (beta chain) derives from a study of shared clonotypes between healthy human individuals. The overall study: Each donor had three CD4 naive, three CD4 memory, two CD8 naive and one CD8 memory plate.

The protocol was immunoSEQ multiplex PCR, while the TCRdb copy is restricted to in-frame clones and leaves out a portion. This sample carries some 2,000,000 clones, approximately 94% of them seen once, and the ten largest clones take roughly 1.1%. As regards this clone: Different DNA sequences within this sample yield the same CDR3.

Only CD45RO-negative cells positively selected for CCR7 counted as naive CD8 cells, so terminally differentiated effector memory CD45RA+ cells were excluded. Germline CDR1 ENHRY, CDR2 SYGVKD. V was clipped by 1 base and J by 6 bases, with 15 bases between them. This CDR3 is 16 amino acids long. J is TRBJ1-4 and V is TRBV10-3; maybe TRBD1 (5 bases). The source is a man younger than 30 in good health. The sample consisted of naive CD8+ T cells sorted from blood. CDR3: CAISEYGMGTDEKLFF. CDR3 DNA: TGTGCCATCAGTGAGTACGGGATGGGGACGGATGAAAAACTGTTTTTT.